This TCR beta chain comes out of a study of TIL therapy for anti-PD-1-resistant metastatic lung cancer. On the study more broadly: Patients then received nivolumab; progressors got lymphodepletion, TIL and IL-2. The study's findings and limits: TIL clonotype persistence in blood showed no apparent association with response.

This was the immunoSEQ v3 assay. Each library reached 2.1 million or so read pairs, or about 5-6 million at deep level. Repertoires were generated with immunoSEQ multiplex PCR, while TCRdb's copy carries only in-frame clones and drops some. The sample has more than 9,500 clones, more than 75% seen once. Time point defined: pre-treatment sample, taken before nivolumab and TIL therapy. Stage 4 NSCLC adults joined between October 2017 and 2020. Trimming at V came to 5 bases and at J to 2 bases, leaving 8 bases not matched to a gene. This CDR3 spans 16 amino acids. In germline, CDR1 is SEHNR, CDR2 FQNEAQ (reference sequence). Concerning this clone itself: Its cognate antigen is unknown.

The source material was blood, sampled at baseline. This rearrangement joins TRBV7-9 to TRBJ2-1, with 8 bases identical to TRBD2. This TCR derives from a person between 25 and 80 years old with non-small cell lung cancer. In nucleotides, the CDR3 is TGTGCCAGCAGCCCACGCGGGAGGATTACCTACAATGAGCAGTTCTTC. Amino acids: CASSPRGRITYNEQFF.